Below are 16 T cell receptor beta chains sequenced from a single sample in a study of blood T cell repertoires in COVID-19. Assay: immunoSEQ multiplex PCR; the TCRdb copy retains only in-frame clones and omits some. In the table there are about 300,000 clones, approximately 90% of which are singletons. Sequenced: PBMCs or T cells enriched from blood (not recorded which). Receptors originate from a man under 40 who had recovered from COVID-19.

J is TRBJ2-1 and V is TRBV19; a weak D match, TRBD2 (6 bases). The V gene lost 9 bases and the J gene lost 0 bases, with 21 bases spanning the gap. The CDR3 length is 17 residues. Germline V gene lookup returns CDR1 LNHDA and CDR2 SQIVND (reference sequence). CDR3 DNA sequence: TGTGCCAGCCCAATACCGGAGGGATTGGGCTCCTACAATGAGCAGTTCTTC. It codes for CASPIPEGLGSYNEQFF.

V usage is TRBV6-5 and J usage is TRBJ1-2; no clear D. The CDR3 extends over 14 amino acids. Germline V gene lookup returns CDR1 MNHEY and CDR2 SVGAGI. Trimming took off 2 bases at V and 1 base at J, with 8 bases between the two ends. DNA for the CDR3: TGTGCCAGCAGTTACCCCAGGATTAACTATGGCTACACCTTC. This gives the protein CASSYPRINYGYTF.

The chain joins TRBV7-9 to TRBJ2-1, with D maybe TRBD2 (5 bases). The CDR3 contains 16 residues. Germline V CDR1 and CDR2: SEHNR, FQNEAQ (reference sequence). Trimming took off 4 bases at V and 0 bases at J, with 13 bases between the two ends. The CDR3 DNA reads TGTGCCAGCAGCTCTCGACTTGGAGGCTCCTACAATGAGCAGTTCTTC. It encodes CASSSRLGGSYNEQFF.

The chain uses TRBV6-5 and TRBJ2-3, with D hard to call. From germline, CDR1 is MNHEY and CDR2 SVGAGI. The V and J ends lost 6 bases and 4 bases respectively, with 11 bases between them. The CDR3 has 13 residues. CDR3: CASRLLAADTQYF. The CDR3 bases are TGTGCCAGCAGGTTATTGGCCGCAGATACGCAGTATTTT.

V and J are TRBV5-1 and TRBJ2-7, with 10 bases lining up with TRBD2. Losses at the gene ends were 0 bases for V and 4 bases for J; bases not matched to a gene: 4. Germline CDR1 reads SGHRS; CDR2 reads YFSETQ. The CDR3 consists of 15 residues. CDR3 sequence reads: CASSLVASGRYEQYF. DNA of the CDR3: TGCGCCAGCAGCTTGGTTGCTAGCGGGAGATACGAGCAGTACTTC.

The chain carries TRBV5-4 and TRBJ2-7; 12 bases agree with TRBD2. Germline V gene sequence: CDR1 SGHNT, CDR2 YYREEE (reference sequence). The CDR3 has 15 residues. After removal of 3 bases from V and 5 bases from J, the junction contained 6 bases not matched to a gene. CDR3 sequence: CASSSETSGSHEQYF. For the CDR3, the DNA is TGTGCCAGCAGCTCGGAGACTAGCGGGAGCCACGAGCAGTACTTC.

The DNA for the CDR3 is TGTGCCAGCAGACAAACGGGACAGCTGAACACTGAAGCTTTCTTT. The encoded protein is CASRQTGQLNTEAFF. V gene TRBV6-5 combines with J gene TRBJ1-1; 7 bases match TRBD1. J gave up 0 bases and V 6 bases, and 7 bases lay outside the gene matches. Germline CDR1 MNHEY, CDR2 SVGAGI. This CDR3 contains 15 residues.

This clone was counted between two and nine times. The chain has TRBV9 and TRBJ1-4; TRBD1 matches 7 bases. V gave up 0 bases and J gave up 7 bases; unmatched junction bases: 9. This CDR3 region has 16 residues. CDR1 and CDR2 from the germline V gene are SGDLS and YYNGEE. The CDR3 DNA sequence: TGTGCCAGCAGCGTAGGAGGGAAGGGGGCAATTGAAAAACTGTTTTTT. Encoded protein: CASSVGGKGAIEKLFF.

The rearrangement links TRBV24-1 to TRBJ2-3; tentatively, D is TRBD1 (5 bases). In germline, CDR1 is KGHDR, CDR2 SFDVKD. CDR3 length: 15 residues. Trimming took 4 bases from V and 0 from J, leaving 10 bases between them. In nucleotides, the CDR3 is TGTGCCACCAGTGACCCAGGGCCCAGCACAGATACGCAGTATTTT. Its translation: CATSDPGPSTDTQYF.

V and J are TRBV3-1 (or the pseudogene TRBV3-2) and TRBJ1-2; TRBD1 is a possible D gene (5 bases). The CDR3 contains 15 residues. Germline CDR1 LGHDT, CDR2 YNNKEL (reference sequence). Trimming pared 1 base from V and 4 bases from J, leaving 13 bases between. The DNA of the CDR3 is TGTGCCAGCAGCCAAGGCAGGGCGTCGAGCTATGGCTACACCTTC. Translating it yields CASSQGRASSYGYTF.

This CDR3 reads CASSSRGGFYEQYF. The CDR3 region has the DNA TGTGCCAGCAGCTCCCGCGGGGGGTTCTACGAGCAGTACTTC. V usage is TRBV7-2 and J usage is TRBJ2-7; 8 bases agree with TRBD2. The germline V gene has CDR1 SGHTA and CDR2 FQGNSA. The CDR3 is made up of 14 amino acids. V gave up 4 bases and J gave up 3 bases; unmatched junction bases: 5.

This clone was seen more than once but under ten times. The chain recombines TRBV5-1 with TRBJ2-7, with 7 bases fitting TRBD1. The CDR3 consists of 14 residues. Trimming cost V 5 bases and J 2 bases; bases outside gene matches: 7. CDR1 is SGHRS and CDR2 is YFSETQ in the germline V gene. Written as DNA, the CDR3 is TGCGCCAGCAGGCACCGGGACAGAGCCTACGAGCAGTACTTC. The encoded protein is CASRHRDRAYEQYF.

This clone was seen a single time. V and J are TRBV10-1 and TRBJ2-1, with D possibly being TRBD1 (6 bases). Looked up from germline, CDR1 is WNHNN and CDR2 is SYGVQD (reference sequence). With 3 bases removed from V and 8 bases from J, the gap between germline ends came to 20 bases. The CDR3 length is 16 residues. CDR3 DNA sequence: TGCGCCAGCAGTGATGAGGGACACCTAGGTGTGGATGAGCAGTTCTTC. It is translated as CASSDEGHLGVDEQFF.

The rearrangement links TRBV11-2 to TRBJ2-3, with 13 positions matching TRBD2. V shed 5 bases, J shed 2 bases, and the junction held 7 bases outside the gene matches. The CDR3 is 17 amino acids. Germline V gives CDR1 SGHAT, CDR2 FQNNGV. DNA for the CDR3: TGTGCCAGCAGCCCAGCGGGACTAGCGGGGAACACAGATACGCAGTATTTT. It codes for CASSPAGLAGNTDTQYF.

J is TRBJ1-5 and V is TRBV27, with D possibly matching TRBD1 (5 bases). Germline assignment: CDR1 MNHEY and CDR2 SMNVEV (reference sequence). CDR3 length equals 15 residues. Trimming removed 6 bases from V and 6 bases from J, with 18 bases in between. DNA of the CDR3: TGTGCCAGCAGCCCTGGGAGGGGTCGGGTTCAGCCCCAGCATTTT. This translates into CASSPGRGRVQPQHF.

Concerning this clone itself: An end of the junction differs from the germline gene, which may be a read error. This rearrangement joins TRBV3-1 (or the pseudogene TRBV3-2) to TRBJ1-1; possible D gene TRBD1, 6 bases. Looked up from germline, CDR1 is LGHDT and CDR2 is YNNKEL (reference sequence). The CDR3 has 15 amino acids. CDR3 loop: CASSPPGTTNAEAFF. DNA for the CDR3: TGTGCCAGCAGCCCGCCCGGGACAACGAACGCTGAAGCTTTCTTT.